These T cell receptor beta chains were read from a single sample in a study of T-cell memory formation after mild COVID-19. TCRdb passed the 5' RACE reads through MiXCR, listing each CDR3 protein once. This table has about 560,000 distinct CDR3 sequences, around 16% appearing once. Sequenced input: PBMCs or a T cell subset sorted from them (not recorded which). The receptors shown here come from an adult woman who had mild COVID-19 (a few samples of this study predate the infection). Cell type and time point are not known. Both conserved end residues are part of each CDR3. A D gene is named only where the DNA matches it firmly. Only part of the rows carry a size: once, few, many, or a class if the clone is expanded.

D	V	size	J	DNA	CDR3
.	TRBV2	many	TRBJ1-4	TGTGCCAGCAGCCCCGGGGATGTTGCTAGGAGTGAAAAACTGTTTTTT	CASSPGDVARSEKLFF
TRBD2	TRBV18	.	TRBJ2-7	TGTGCCAGCTCACCACCGACTAGCGGGAGACTCGAGCAGTACTTC	CASSPPTSGRLEQYF
.	TRBV6-6	few	TRBJ1-4	TGTGCCAGCGGGGGGTATGAAAAACTGTTTTTT	CASGGYEKLFF
.	TRBV5-6	few	TRBJ2-3	TGTGCCAGCAGCTTCAGTTTAGATACGCAGTATTTT	CASSFSLDTQYF
TRBD1	TRBV7-9	.	TRBJ2-7	TGTGCCAGCAGCTTAAACCGGGACAGGGGATCCCCCTACGAGCAGTACTTC	CASSLNRDRGSPYEQYF
.	TRBV18	few	TRBJ2-7	TGTGCCAGCTCGTCGGTAGAGAGCTCCTACGAGCAGTACTTC	CASSSVESSYEQYF
TRBD2	TRBV30	.	TRBJ2-3	TGTGCCTTACGACTAGCGGGGGACACAGATACGCAGTATTTT	CALRLAGDTDTQYF
.	TRBV14	few	TRBJ1-6	TGTGCCAGCAGCCACGTGGCGAATTCACCCCTCCACTTT	CASSHVANSPLHF
TRBD1	TRBV5-6	many	TRBJ2-6	TGTGCCAGCAGCTTGCGGACAGGGATCCCCTCTGGGGCCAACGTCCTGACTTTC	CASSLRTGIPSGANVLTF
TRBD2	TRBV7-6	many	TRBJ2-3	TGTGCCAGCAGCTTACTGGGGACTAGCGGCACAGATACGCAGTATTTT	CASSLLGTSGTDTQYF